This T cell receptor (beta chain) was captured by sequencing in a study of blood T cell repertoires in COVID-19. On the study more broadly: Samples taken during acute and convalescent COVID-19 were collected in the United States, Italy and Spain.

Source study methods: By means of reference gene primer amplification, nucleated cell counts were estimated. Assay used: immunoSEQ multiplex PCR; TCRdb lists only in-frame clones, some missing. For V, J and clone size, that table is used; D and trimming come from the DNA. The sample records about 83,000 clones, approximately 85% being singletons. Sequencing was performed on peripheral blood. This clonotype was sampled from a man aged 45 to 65 with active COVID-19.

The CDR3 sequence is CASSQAPRGNGELFF. CDR3 DNA: TGTGCCAGCAGCCAAGCCCCTCGGGGAAACGGGGAGCTGTTTTTT. The chain is built from TRBV4-2 and TRBJ2-2; D possibly corresponds to TRBD2 (5 bases). Trimming cost V 1 base and J 7 bases, with 13 bases left between them. This CDR3 is built from 15 residues. Looked up from germline, CDR1 is LGHNA and CDR2 is YNFKEQ.